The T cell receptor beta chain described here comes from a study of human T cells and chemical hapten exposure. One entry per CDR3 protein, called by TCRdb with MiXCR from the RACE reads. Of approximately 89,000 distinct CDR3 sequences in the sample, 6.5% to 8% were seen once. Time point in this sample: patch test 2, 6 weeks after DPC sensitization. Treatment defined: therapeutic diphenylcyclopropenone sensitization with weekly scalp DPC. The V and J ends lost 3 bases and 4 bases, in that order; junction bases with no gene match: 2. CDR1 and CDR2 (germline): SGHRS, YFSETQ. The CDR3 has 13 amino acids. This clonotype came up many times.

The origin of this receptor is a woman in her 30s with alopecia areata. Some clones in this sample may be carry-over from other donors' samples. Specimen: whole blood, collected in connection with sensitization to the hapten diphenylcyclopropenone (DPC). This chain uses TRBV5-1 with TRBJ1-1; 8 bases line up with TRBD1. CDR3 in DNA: TGCGCCAGCAGCTCAGGGGGCGGCACTGAAGCTTTCTTT. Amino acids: CASSSGGGTEAFF.